This passage covers 2 T cell receptor beta chains from one sample sequenced in a study of blood T cell repertoires in COVID-19. TCRdb's table, derived via immunoSEQ multiplex PCR, lists solely in-frame clones and lacks some. The sample lists 250,000 to 300,000 clones, 83% occurring once. Sequenced material: peripheral blood. All receptors derive from a man between 60 and 70 years old who had recovered from COVID-19.

This clone appeared a few times. The V and J genes are TRBV4-2 and TRBJ1-5; 8 bases map to TRBD1. The CDR3 extends over 15 amino acids. Germline V CDR1 and CDR2: LGHNA, YNFKEQ. With V trimmed by 5 bases and J by 2 bases, 5 bases remained unmatched. The CDR3 spells CASSETGVGNQPQHF. CDR3 DNA sequence: TGTGCCAGCAGCGAGACAGGGGTTGGCAATCAGCCCCAGCATTTT.

The CDR3 here is CASSAQGAPFYEQYF. As DNA, the CDR3 is TGTGCCAGCAGCGCACAGGGGGCCCCTTTCTACGAGCAGTACTTC. The chain links TRBV7-2 to TRBJ2-7, with 9 bases that match TRBD1. The V segment lost 5 bases and the J segment 3 bases; nucleotides outside the gene matches: 8. Germline V gene lookup returns CDR1 SGHTA and CDR2 FQGNSA. CDR3 length equals 15 residues.